The present TCR beta chain was sequenced within a study of cytomegalovirus exposure and HLA in healthy donors. Findings and limits, study-wide: Most TCR sequences proved rare, with some public TCRs found in many donors.

The PCR used 60 Vbeta and 13 Jbeta primers. TCRdb keeps only in-frame clones here, not all; method: immunoSEQ multiplex PCR. The data contain about 180,000 clones, 75% to 85% of them seen just once; the ten biggest clones take up about 1.5%. On this clone itself: Its antigen is still unknown.

Trimming stripped 0 bases from V and 7 bases from J, with 12 bases between. Looked up from germline, CDR1 is LGHNA and CDR2 is YNFKEQ. CDR3 length: 14 residues. The rearrangement joins TRBV4-2 to TRBJ2-5, with D possibly TRBD1 on 5 matching bases. This clonotype was sampled from a young man in good health and CMV-seronegative. Material for sequencing was PBMCs. Here the CDR3 DNA reads TGTGCCAGCAGCCAAGAACAGGCCCCCGGGACCCAGTACTTC. Residues: CASSQEQAPGTQYF.